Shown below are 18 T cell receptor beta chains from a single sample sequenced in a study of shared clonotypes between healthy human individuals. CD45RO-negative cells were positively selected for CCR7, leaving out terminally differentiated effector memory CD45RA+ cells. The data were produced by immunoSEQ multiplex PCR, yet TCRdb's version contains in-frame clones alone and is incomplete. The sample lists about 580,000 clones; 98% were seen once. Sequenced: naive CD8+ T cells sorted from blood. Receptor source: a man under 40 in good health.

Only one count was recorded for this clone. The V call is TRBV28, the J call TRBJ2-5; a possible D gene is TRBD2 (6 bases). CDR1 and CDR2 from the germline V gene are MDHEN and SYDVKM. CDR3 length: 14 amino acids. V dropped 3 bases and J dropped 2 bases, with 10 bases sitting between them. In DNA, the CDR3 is TGTGCCAGCAGTTTCTTAGCGGTTCAAGAGACCCAGTACTTC. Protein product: CASSFLAVQETQYF.

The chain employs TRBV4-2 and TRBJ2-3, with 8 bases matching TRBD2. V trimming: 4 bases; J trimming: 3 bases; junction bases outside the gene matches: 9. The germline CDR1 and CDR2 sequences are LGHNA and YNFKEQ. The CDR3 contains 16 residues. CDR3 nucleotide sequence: TGTGCCAGCAGCCTCCGAGCGGGAGTGGCAACAGATACGCAGTATTTT. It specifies CASSLRAGVATDTQYF.

The CDR3 sequence: CASSWGQGAGNTIYF. CDR3 nucleotide sequence: TGTGCCAGCAGCTGGGGACAGGGGGCTGGAAACACCATATATTTT. V and J are TRBV13 and TRBJ1-3; 11 bases align to TRBD1. With 4 bases clipped from V and 2 bases from J, the junction kept 1 base outside the gene matches. Germline CDR1 and CDR2: PRHDT and FYEKMQ (reference sequence). This CDR3 contains 15 residues.

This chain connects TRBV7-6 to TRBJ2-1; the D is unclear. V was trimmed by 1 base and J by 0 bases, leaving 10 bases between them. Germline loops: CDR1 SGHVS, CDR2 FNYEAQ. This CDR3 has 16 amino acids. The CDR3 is CASSLEVLSSYNEQFF. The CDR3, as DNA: TGTGCCAGCAGCTTAGAGGTCCTAAGCTCCTACAATGAGCAGTTCTTC.

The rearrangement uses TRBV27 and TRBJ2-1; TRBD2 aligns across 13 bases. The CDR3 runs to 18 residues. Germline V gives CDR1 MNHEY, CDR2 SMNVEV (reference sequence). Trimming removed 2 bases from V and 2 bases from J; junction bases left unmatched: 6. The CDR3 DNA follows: TGTGCCAGCAGTTTAACCCCGGGACTAGCGGGAACCTACAATGAGCAGTTCTTC. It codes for CASSLTPGLAGTYNEQFF.

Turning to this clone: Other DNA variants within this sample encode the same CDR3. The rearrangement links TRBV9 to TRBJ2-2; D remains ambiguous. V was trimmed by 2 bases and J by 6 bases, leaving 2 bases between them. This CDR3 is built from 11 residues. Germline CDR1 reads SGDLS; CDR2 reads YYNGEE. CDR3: CASSVAGELFF. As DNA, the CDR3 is TGTGCCAGCAGCGTGGCCGGGGAGCTGTTTTTT.

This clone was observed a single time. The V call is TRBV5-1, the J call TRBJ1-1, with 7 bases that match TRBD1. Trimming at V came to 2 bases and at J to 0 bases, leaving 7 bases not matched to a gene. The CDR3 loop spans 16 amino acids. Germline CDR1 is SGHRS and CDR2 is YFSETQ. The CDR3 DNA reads TGCGCCAGCAGCTTATACACAGGGGAGATGAACACTGAAGCTTTCTTT. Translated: CASSLYTGEMNTEAFF.

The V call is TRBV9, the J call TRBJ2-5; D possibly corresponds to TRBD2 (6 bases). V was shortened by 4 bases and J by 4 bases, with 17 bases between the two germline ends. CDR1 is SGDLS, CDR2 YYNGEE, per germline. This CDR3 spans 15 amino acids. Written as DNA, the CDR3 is TGTGCCAGCAGCTCCCTCGGGAGTCGAGGAGAGACCCAGTACTTC. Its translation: CASSSLGSRGETQYF.

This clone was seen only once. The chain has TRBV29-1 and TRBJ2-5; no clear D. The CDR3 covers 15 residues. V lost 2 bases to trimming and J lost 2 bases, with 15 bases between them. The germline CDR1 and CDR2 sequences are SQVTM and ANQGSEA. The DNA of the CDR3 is TGCAGCGTTGAAACCCCAGGCGACCAGCAAGAGACCCAGTACTTC. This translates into CSVETPGDQQETQYF.

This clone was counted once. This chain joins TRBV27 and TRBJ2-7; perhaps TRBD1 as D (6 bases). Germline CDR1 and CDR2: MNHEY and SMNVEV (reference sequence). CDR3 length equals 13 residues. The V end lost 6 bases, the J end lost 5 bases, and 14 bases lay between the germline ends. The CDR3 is CASSPGTFDEQYF. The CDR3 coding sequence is TGTGCCAGCAGCCCAGGGACATTCGACGAGCAGTACTTC.

The CDR3 DNA is TGCGCCAGCAGCCCCCGGGGGCCGGTTGGCACTGAAGCTTTCTTT. Translating gives CASSPRGPVGTEAFF. This chain links TRBV4-1 with TRBJ1-1, with D perhaps TRBD1 (6 bases). Germline V lookup: CDR1 MGHRA, CDR2 YSYEKL. Between the trimmed V and J ends, which lost 4 bases and 4 bases, there was a span of 16 bases. This CDR3 has 15 amino acids.

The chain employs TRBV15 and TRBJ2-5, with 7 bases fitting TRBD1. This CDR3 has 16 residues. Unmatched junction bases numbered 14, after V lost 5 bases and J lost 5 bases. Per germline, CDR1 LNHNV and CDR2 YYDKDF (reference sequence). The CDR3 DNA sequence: TGTGCCACCAGCGGGAGACAGGGCCCTCTTAGGGAGACCCAGTACTTC. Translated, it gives CATSGRQGPLRETQYF.

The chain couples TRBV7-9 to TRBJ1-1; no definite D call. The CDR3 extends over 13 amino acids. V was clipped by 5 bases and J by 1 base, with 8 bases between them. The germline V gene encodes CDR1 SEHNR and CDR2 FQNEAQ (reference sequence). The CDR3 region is CASSAPWNTEAFF. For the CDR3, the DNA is TGTGCCAGCAGCGCCCCATGGAACACTGAAGCTTTCTTT.

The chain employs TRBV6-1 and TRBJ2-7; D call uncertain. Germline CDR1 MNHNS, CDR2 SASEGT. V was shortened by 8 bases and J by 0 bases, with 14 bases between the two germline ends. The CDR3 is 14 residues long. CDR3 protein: CASGVWRGSYEQYF. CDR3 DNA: TGTGCCAGCGGAGTTTGGCGCGGCTCCTACGAGCAGTACTTC.

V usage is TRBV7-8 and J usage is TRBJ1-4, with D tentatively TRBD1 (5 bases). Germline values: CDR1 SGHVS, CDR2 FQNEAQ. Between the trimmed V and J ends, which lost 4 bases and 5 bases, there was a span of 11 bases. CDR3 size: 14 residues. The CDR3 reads CASSSGASNEKLFF. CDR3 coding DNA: TGTGCCAGCAGCTCCGGGGCCTCCAATGAAAAACTGTTTTTT.

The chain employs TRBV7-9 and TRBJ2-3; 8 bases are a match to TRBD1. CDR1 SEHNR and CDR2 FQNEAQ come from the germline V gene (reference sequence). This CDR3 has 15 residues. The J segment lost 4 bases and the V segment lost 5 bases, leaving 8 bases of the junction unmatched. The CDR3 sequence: CASSPTGQDADTQYF. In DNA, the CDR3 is TGTGCCAGCAGCCCAACGGGACAGGACGCAGATACGCAGTATTTT.

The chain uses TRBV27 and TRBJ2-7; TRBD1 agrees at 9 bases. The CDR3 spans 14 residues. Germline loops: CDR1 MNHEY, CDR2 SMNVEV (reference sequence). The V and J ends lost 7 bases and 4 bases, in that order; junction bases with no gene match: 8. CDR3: CASTGQGSGYEQYF. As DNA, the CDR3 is TGTGCCAGCACCGGACAGGGGTCGGGGTACGAGCAGTACTTC.

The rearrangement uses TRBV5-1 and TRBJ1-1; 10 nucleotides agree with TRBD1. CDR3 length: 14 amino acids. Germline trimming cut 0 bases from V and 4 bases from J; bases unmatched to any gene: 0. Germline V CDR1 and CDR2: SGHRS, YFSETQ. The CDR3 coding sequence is TGCGCCAGCAGCTTGGGACAGGGGGCCACTGAAGCTTTCTTT. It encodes CASSLGQGATEAFF.